This TCR beta chain was retrieved from a study of Graves' ophthalmopathy and Graves' hyperthyroidism. Regarding the study as a whole: This model predicted ophthalmopathy progression (sensitivity approximately 68%, specificity about 72%).

The germline V gene has CDR1 DFQATT and CDR2 SNEGSKA (reference sequence). Trimming stripped 3 bases from V and 0 bases from J, with 14 bases between. CDR3 length: 15 residues. Beta-chain TCR CDR3 regions were amplified from RNA transcripts. The first-round RT-PCR employed HTBI primers together with the Qiagen OneStep RT-PCR kit. A multiplex PCR was then performed as the second round. MiXCR was run by TCRdb on the multiplex PCR reads, yielding one entry per CDR3 protein. Of around 670,000 distinct CDR3 sequences in the sample, 40% were seen once. In donors with ophthalmopathy, activity was moderate-to-severe, with CAS ≥3, NOSPECS ≥4 and duration under 3 months. A diagnosis was made from clinical symptoms together with serum thyroxine, TRAb, thyroid ultrasound and orbital computed tomography. Many counts were recorded for this clonotype. As yet, its antigen is unknown.

The specimen sequenced was peripheral blood. This sequence originates from an adult man with Graves' ophthalmopathy. V gene TRBV20-1 combines with J gene TRBJ1-1, with D possibly TRBD1 on 5 matching bases. Written as DNA, the CDR3 is TGCAGTGCTAGCGGGGGGATCAGGATGAACACTGAAGCTTTCTTT. Its protein is CSASGGIRMNTEAFF.